Listed below are T cell receptor beta chains from one sample, sequenced in a study of beta chain features in type 1 diabetes. Profiled with immunoSEQ multiplex PCR; TCRdb holds only in-frame clones, not every one. The sample consists of about 370,000 clones, about 16% of them appearing once. Sequenced: naive CD4+ T cells from blood. These receptors all stem from a woman aged 18-35 years in good health. The CDR3 runs from the conserved cysteine through the conserved F or W. The D gene is left open where the match is weak. Size values are once, few and many counts, or a class for expanded clones, and some rows have none.

len	j_gene	v_gene	abundance	d_gene	CDR3nt	CDR3aa
15	TRBJ2-6	TRBV28	few	NA	TGTGCCAGCATGTATGGAGACTCTGGGGCCAACGTCCTGACTTTC	CASMYGDSGANVLTF
13	TRBJ2-7	TRBV7-2	few	NA	TGTGCCAGCAGCCGAAGGGAGTTTTACGAGCAGTACTTC	CASSRREFYEQYF
14	TRBJ2-1	TRBV9	NA	TRBD2	TGTGCCAGCAGCGTAGTAGGGGAGGGTAATGAGCAGTTCTTC	CASSVVGEGNEQFF
16	TRBJ2-3	TRBV9	few	TRBD2	TGTGCCAGCAGCGTAGGGCCTAGCGGGGCCACAGATACGCAGTATTTT	CASSVGPSGATDTQYF
14	TRBJ1-2	TRBV9	few	TRBD1	TGTGCCAGCAGCGTAGCGGACAGGGATGACGGCTACACCTTC	CASSVADRDDGYTF
12	TRBJ1-2	TRBV28	NA	NA	TGTGCCAGCAGTCCGGGACAATATGGCTACACCTTC	CASSPGQYGYTF
13	TRBJ2-7	TRBV30	NA	TRBD2	TGTGCCTGGGCGGGAGAGCTGATGGGCGAGCAGTACTTC	CAWAGELMGEQYF
13	TRBJ1-2	TRBV7-9	NA	NA	TGTGCCAGCAGTTTTGAGATTTACTATGGCTACACCTTC	CASSFEIYYGYTF
14	TRBJ1-4	TRBV7-9	NA	NA	TGTGCCAGCAGTTCTATCCCTTTAAATGAAAAACTGTTTTTT	CASSSIPLNEKLFF
12	TRBJ2-5	TRBV2	NA	NA	TGTGCCAGCAGCGACAGGTCGAAGACCCAGTACTTC	CASSDRSKTQYF
14	TRBJ1-1	TRBV7-9	few	NA	TGTGCCAGCAGCTTAACTAACTTTGTACTAGGAGCTTTCTTT	CASSLTNFVLGAFF
14	TRBJ2-5	TRBV4-3	few	TRBD2	TGCGCCAGCAGCCACGGACTAGCGGGAGAGACCCAGTACTTC	CASSHGLAGETQYF
12	TRBJ2-5	TRBV18	few	NA	TGTGCCAGCACCAGGCCTCAAGAGACCCAGTACTTC	CASTRPQETQYF
12	TRBJ2-4	TRBV27	NA	NA	TGTGCCAGCAGGGGCACCGGGACTCTTCAGTACTTC	CASRGTGTLQYF
19	TRBJ1-5	TRBV27	NA	TRBD1	TGTGCCAGCAGTAGATCCGGGACAGGGGTTCAAAGGAGCAATCAGCCCCAGCATTTT	CASSRSGTGVQRSNQPQHF
11	TRBJ2-7	TRBV30	few	NA	TGTGCCTGGAGTGTACTGGGCTGGCAGTACTTC	CAWSVLGWQYF
13	TRBJ2-7	TRBV29-1	few	TRBD1	TGCAGCGTCAGTATCTCCACAGGGGCCGAGCAGTACTTC	CSVSISTGAEQYF
16	TRBJ2-6	TRBV5-6	NA	NA	TGTGCCAGCAGCTTTCTTAGCTTCTCTGGGGCCAACGTCCTGACTTTC	CASSFLSFSGANVLTF
15	TRBJ2-2	TRBV6-5	NA	NA	TGTGCCAGCAGTTTTCAGGGGTACGGCACCGGGGAGCTGTTTTTT	CASSFQGYGTGELFF
15	TRBJ1-5	TRBV30	NA	NA	TGTGCCTGGAGCCAGTACTTGACCGGGGGTCAGCCCCAGCATTTT	CAWSQYLTGGQPQHF
18	TRBJ2-5	TRBV5-1	few	TRBD2	TGCGCCAGCAGCCCCGCCGAGGTCGGCGGGAGTAGGTGGAAGACCCAGTACTTC	CASSPAEVGGSRWKTQYF
11	TRBJ2-3	TRBV20-1	NA	NA	TGCAGTGCTGCCAAGCCAGATACGCAGTATTTT	CSAAKPDTQYF
14	TRBJ2-7	TRBV2	few	TRBD2	TGTGCCAGCAGCCGGACTAGCGGGAAAACCGAGCAGTACTTC	CASSRTSGKTEQYF
15	TRBJ1-2	TRBV29-1	NA	TRBD1	TGCAGCGTTGATCAGGGGGCGCATTCAGGCTATGGCTACACCTTC	CSVDQGAHSGYGYTF
14	TRBJ2-5	TRBV30	NA	NA	TGTGCCTGGAGTGTAATAAGGGGCGCGGAGACCCAGTACTTC	CAWSVIRGAETQYF
18	TRBJ2-4	TRBV9	few	NA	TGTGCCAGCAGCGACGAAACCCGAGGGAGCCTAGCCAAAAACATTCAGTACTTC	CASSDETRGSLAKNIQYF
11	TRBJ1-2	TRBV30	few	NA	TGTGCCTGGAGTCAGGGGAGCGGCTACACCTTC	CAWSQGSGYTF
12	TRBJ2-3	TRBV6-4	few	NA	TGTGCCAGCAGCGGGACTTCACATACGCAGTATTTT	CASSGTSHTQYF
15	TRBJ1-2	TRBV27	NA	NA	TGTGCCAGCAGTTTAGCCGGACAACAGAACTATGGCTACACCTTC	CASSLAGQQNYGYTF
15	TRBJ2-4	TRBV9	few	TRBD1	TGTGCCAGCAGCGATCAACAGGGGGTCAAAAACATTCAGTACTTC	CASSDQQGVKNIQYF
13	TRBJ2-2	TRBV19	NA	NA	TGTGCCAGTATAGGACAGCTCACCGGGGAGCTGTTTTTT	CASIGQLTGELFF
16	TRBJ2-1	TRBV6-5	NA	TRBD1	TGTGCCAGCAGTTCCTGGACAGGGGGCTTGGACAATGAGCAGTTCTTC	CASSSWTGGLDNEQFF
14	TRBJ2-2	TRBV18	NA	NA	TGTGCCAGCTCACCGGGACTTTTCACCGGGGAGCTGTTTTTT	CASSPGLFTGELFF
11	TRBJ2-7	TRBV28	few	NA	TGTGCCAGCCTACAAGGGGACGAGCAGTACTTC	CASLQGDEQYF
13	TRBJ2-1	TRBV5-1	few	NA	TGCGCCAGCAGCCTGGGACTCTACAATGAGCAGTTCTTC	CASSLGLYNEQFF
12	TRBJ2-2	TRBV29-1	few	NA	TGCAGCGTTAGACAATCCACCGGGGAGCTGTTTTTT	CSVRQSTGELFF
11	TRBJ2-7	TRBV30	few	NA	TGTGCCTGGAGTGGAGGAGCGGAGCAGTACTTC	CAWSGGAEQYF
12	TRBJ2-5	TRBV29-1	NA	TRBD1	TGCAGCGTCGTCGACAGGGGGGAGACCCAGTACTTC	CSVVDRGETQYF
14	TRBJ1-1	TRBV7-3	NA	NA	TGTGCCAGCAGCGCAGGGGCTTGGGACACTGAAGCTTTCTTT	CASSAGAWDTEAFF
13	TRBJ2-7	TRBV28	NA	NA	TGTGCCAGCAGTTTGCTCTATCCCTACGAGCAGTACTTC	CASSLLYPYEQYF
15	TRBJ2-7	TRBV4-2	NA	TRBD1	TGTGCCAGCAGCCAAGGTCAGGGGGTGGACGACGAGCAGTACTTC	CASSQGQGVDDEQYF
14	TRBJ1-2	TRBV18	few	NA	TGTGCCAGCTCACGAGCTGGGGCCAACTATGGCTACACCTTC	CASSRAGANYGYTF
15	TRBJ2-5	TRBV5-1	few	NA	TGCGCCAGCGCTGAGGTGGCGGGGAACCAAGAGACCCAGTACTTC	CASAEVAGNQETQYF
15	TRBJ2-2	TRBV27	few	TRBD1	TGTGCCAGCAGTTGGGACAGGGGAAGCACCGGGGAGCTGTTTTTT	CASSWDRGSTGELFF
13	TRBJ2-3	TRBV25-1	NA	NA	TGTGCCAGCAATTTCGGGGGCACAGATACGCAGTATTTT	CASNFGGTDTQYF
15	TRBJ2-1	TRBV10-3	NA	TRBD1	TGTGCCATCAGTGCCGGGACAGGGCGATACAATGAGCAGTTCTTC	CAISAGTGRYNEQFF